The rows below give T cell receptor beta chains drawn from one sample of a study of radiotherapy plus CTLA-4 blockade in lung cancer. Repertoires were generated with immunoSEQ multiplex PCR, while TCRdb's copy carries only in-frame clones and drops some. The sample carries 100,000 to 150,000 clones, 70% to 90% recorded once. The input for sequencing was peripheral blood, taken from a patient treated with radiotherapy plus ipilimumab. The receptors derive from a human donor with non-small cell lung cancer that progressed on radiotherapy plus ipilimumab. CDR3s include the opening cysteine and the closing phenylalanine or tryptophan. The order of the fields is V gene, D gene, J gene, clone size, CDR3 protein, CDR3 DNA. A D gene is named only where the DNA matches it firmly. Rows may omit the clone size; those that give it use once, few, many or a size class.

V gene: TRBV2
D gene: TRBD2
J gene: TRBJ2-3
clone size: .
CDR3 protein: CASSFLAGAGTDTQYF
CDR3 DNA: TGTGCCAGCAGTTTCCTAGCGGGAGCGGGCACAGATACGCAGTATTTT

V gene: TRBV7-2
D gene: TRBD2
J gene: TRBJ2-1
clone size: .
CDR3 protein: CASSLGLATYNEQFF
CDR3 DNA: TGTGCCAGCAGCTTAGGACTAGCGACCTACAATGAGCAGTTCTTC

V gene: TRBV6-1
D gene: TRBD2
J gene: TRBJ2-7
clone size: .
CDR3 protein: CASRPGTRDPYEQYF
CDR3 DNA: TGTGCCAGCAGACCGGGGACTAGAGACCCCTACGAGCAGTACTTC

V gene: TRBV7-6
D gene: .
J gene: TRBJ2-7
clone size: .
CDR3 protein: CASSLGGKTDEQYF
CDR3 DNA: TGTGCCAGCAGCTTAGGTGGCAAAACCGACGAGCAGTACTTC

V gene: TRBV4-2
D gene: TRBD2
J gene: TRBJ2-2
clone size: .
CDR3 protein: CASGEREGSNTGELFF
CDR3 DNA: TGTGCCAGCGGGGAGCGGGAGGGATCGAACACCGGGGAGCTGTTTTTT

V gene: TRBV30
D gene: TRBD2
J gene: TRBJ2-1
clone size: .
CDR3 protein: CAWSVGGTSGNEQFF
CDR3 DNA: TGTGCCTGGAGTGTAGGAGGGACTAGCGGCAATGAGCAGTTCTTC

V gene: TRBV13
D gene: TRBD2
J gene: TRBJ2-1
clone size: .
CDR3 protein: CASSLGRGGLGLFF
CDR3 DNA: TGTGCCAGCAGCTTAGGCCGTGGGGGACTAGGGCTGTTCTTC

V gene: TRBV10-3
D gene: .
J gene: TRBJ2-3
clone size: .
CDR3 protein: CAISESSSRGADTQYF
CDR3 DNA: TGTGCCATCAGTGAGTCGAGTAGTAGAGGGGCAGATACGCAGTATTTT

V gene: TRBV7-3
D gene: .
J gene: TRBJ1-1
clone size: .
CDR3 protein: CASSFRGQAFF
CDR3 DNA: TGTGCCAGCAGCTTCAGGGGTCAAGCTTTCTTT

V gene: TRBV5-5
D gene: TRBD2
J gene: TRBJ2-7
clone size: .
CDR3 protein: CASLAGGVYEQYF
CDR3 DNA: TGTGCCAGTCTAGCGGGAGGGGTTTACGAGCAGTACTTC

V gene: TRBV25-1
D gene: .
J gene: TRBJ2-5
clone size: .
CDR3 protein: CASSEGAKETQYF
CDR3 DNA: TGTGCCAGCAGTGAAGGGGCAAAAGAGACCCAGTACTTC

V gene: TRBV6-5
D gene: .
J gene: TRBJ1-1
clone size: .
CDR3 protein: CASLSRTGNTEAFF
CDR3 DNA: TGTGCCAGCTTATCCCGGACGGGGAACACTGAAGCTTTCTTT

V gene: TRBV5-8
D gene: .
J gene: TRBJ2-2
clone size: .
CDR3 protein: CASSSLRELFF
CDR3 DNA: TGTGCCAGCAGCTCCCTTCGGGAGCTGTTTTTT

V gene: TRBV1
D gene: .
J gene: TRBJ1-2
clone size: .
CDR3 protein: CTSIALGGGYTF
CDR3 DNA: TGCACCAGCATAGCCCTCGGGGGGGGCTACACCTTC

V gene: TRBV6-5
D gene: TRBD2
J gene: TRBJ2-7
clone size: few
CDR3 protein: CAIGGGFGYEQYF
CDR3 DNA: TGTGCCATCGGCGGGGGGTTCGGCTACGAGCAGTACTTC

V gene: TRBV5-4
D gene: .
J gene: TRBJ2-4
clone size: .
CDR3 protein: CASSLTPGAKNIQYF
CDR3 DNA: TGTGCCAGCAGCTTGACACCCGGGGCCAAAAACATTCAGTACTTC

V gene: TRBV5-6
D gene: .
J gene: TRBJ1-5
clone size: .
CDR3 protein: CASSTFGALGNQPQHF
CDR3 DNA: TGTGCCAGCAGTACCTTCGGGGCATTGGGCAATCAGCCCCAGCATTTT

V gene: TRBV14
D gene: .
J gene: TRBJ2-1
clone size: .
CDR3 protein: CASSRYASSGSSSYLPYNEQFF
CDR3 DNA: TGTGCCAGCAGCCGATATGCTAGTTCAGGGAGCAGCTCGTACTTACCCTACAATGAGCAGTTCTTC

V gene: TRBV5-4
D gene: .
J gene: TRBJ2-7
clone size: .
CDR3 protein: CASSLSLAPYEQYF
CDR3 DNA: TGTGCCAGCAGCTTGTCTCTAGCGCCCTACGAGCAGTACTTC

V gene: TRBV11-2
D gene: TRBD1
J gene: TRBJ1-4
clone size: .
CDR3 protein: CASSHYRGRSNEKLFF
CDR3 DNA: TGTGCCAGCAGCCACTACAGGGGGAGGTCTAATGAAAAACTGTTTTTT

V gene: TRBV2
D gene: .
J gene: TRBJ2-7
clone size: .
CDR3 protein: CASRKGQGTSGGEQYF
CDR3 DNA: TGTGCCAGCAGGAAGGGACAGGGGACTAGCGGTGGCGAGCAGTACTTC

V gene: TRBV9
D gene: .
J gene: TRBJ1-2
clone size: once
CDR3 protein: CASSVLGGLAGYTF
CDR3 DNA: TGTGCCAGCAGCGTATTAGGGGGGTTGGCTGGCTACACCTTC

V gene: TRBV5-6
D gene: .
J gene: TRBJ1-2
clone size: .
CDR3 protein: CASSLEGPTFGYTF
CDR3 DNA: TGTGCCAGCAGCTTGGAGGGACCAACGTTTGGCTACACCTTC

V gene: TRBV6-5
D gene: TRBD1
J gene: TRBJ1-1
clone size: .
CDR3 protein: CASSIQGFMNTEAFF
CDR3 DNA: TGTGCCAGCAGTATACAGGGGTTCATGAACACTGAAGCTTTCTTT

V gene: TRBV7-9
D gene: TRBD2
J gene: TRBJ2-1
clone size: .
CDR3 protein: CASSPSGSSYNEQFF
CDR3 DNA: TGTGCCAGCAGCCCTAGCGGGAGCTCCTACAATGAGCAGTTCTTC

V gene: TRBV5-1
D gene: TRBD1
J gene: TRBJ2-3
clone size: .
CDR3 protein: CASSSQGAVDTQYF
CDR3 DNA: TGCGCCAGCAGCTCACAGGGGGCCGTAGATACGCAGTATTTT

V gene: TRBV5-4
D gene: .
J gene: TRBJ2-2
clone size: .
CDR3 protein: CASSLVGTGELFF
CDR3 DNA: TGTGCCAGCAGCTTGGTGGGCACCGGGGAGCTGTTTTTT

V gene: TRBV27
D gene: .
J gene: TRBJ1-1
clone size: .
CDR3 protein: CASSSAGQNTEAFF
CDR3 DNA: TGTGCCAGCAGTTCAGCGGGACAGAACACTGAAGCTTTCTTT

V gene: TRBV6-1
D gene: .
J gene: TRBJ1-5
clone size: .
CDR3 protein: CASSEAHGIVLRRPQHF
CDR3 DNA: TGTGCCAGCAGTGAAGCGCACGGCATCGTTTTAAGACGGCCCCAGCATTTT

V gene: TRBV4-1
D gene: .
J gene: TRBJ2-4
clone size: .
CDR3 protein: CASSQGESGLAKNIQYF
CDR3 DNA: TGCGCCAGCAGCCAAGGAGAAAGCGGCCTAGCCAAAAACATTCAGTACTTC

V gene: TRBV6-6
D gene: TRBD1
J gene: TRBJ1-5
clone size: .
CDR3 protein: CASSYGQGDQPQHF
CDR3 DNA: TGTGCCAGCAGTTACGGTCAGGGGGATCAGCCCCAGCATTTT

V gene: TRBV6-1
D gene: TRBD2
J gene: TRBJ2-5
clone size: .
CDR3 protein: CASSGGLAGGPVRETQYF
CDR3 DNA: TGTGCCAGCAGTGGGGGTCTGGCGGGAGGGCCGGTAAGAGAGACCCAGTACTTC

V gene: TRBV14
D gene: .
J gene: TRBJ2-1
clone size: once
CDR3 protein: CASSQVGASSYNEQFF
CDR3 DNA: TGTGCCAGCAGCCAAGTGGGGGCGAGCTCCTACAATGAGCAGTTCTTC

V gene: TRBV15
D gene: .
J gene: TRBJ1-4
clone size: .
CDR3 protein: CATSRASGRDEKLFF
CDR3 DNA: TGTGCCACCAGCAGAGCCTCAGGGAGGGATGAAAAACTGTTTTTT

V gene: TRBV10-3
D gene: .
J gene: TRBJ1-3
clone size: few
CDR3 protein: CAIRTGLSSGNTIYF
CDR3 DNA: TGTGCCATCCGCACAGGCCTTAGCTCTGGAAACACCATATATTTT

V gene: TRBV27
D gene: .
J gene: TRBJ1-3
clone size: .
CDR3 protein: CASSSSSGNTIYF
CDR3 DNA: TGTGCCAGCAGTTCAAGCTCTGGAAACACCATATATTTT

V gene: TRBV19
D gene: .
J gene: TRBJ1-2
clone size: .
CDR3 protein: CASSWVNGYTF
CDR3 DNA: TGTGCCAGTAGTTGGGTGAATGGCTACACCTTC

V gene: TRBV18
D gene: TRBD1
J gene: TRBJ2-7
clone size: .
CDR3 protein: CASSPLSGQGFTEQYF
CDR3 DNA: TGTGCCAGCTCACCACTTTCAGGACAGGGGTTTACCGAGCAGTACTTC

V gene: TRBV7-7
D gene: TRBD2
J gene: TRBJ2-3
clone size: .
CDR3 protein: CASSLGLAGGGDTQYF
CDR3 DNA: TGTGCTAGCAGCCTGGGACTAGCGGGAGGGGGAGATACGCAGTATTTT

V gene: TRBV25-1
D gene: .
J gene: TRBJ1-3
clone size: few
CDR3 protein: CASSEWASGNTIYF
CDR3 DNA: TGTGCCAGCAGTGAATGGGCCTCTGGAAACACCATATATTTT

V gene: TRBV10-2
D gene: .
J gene: TRBJ1-5
clone size: .
CDR3 protein: CASSESLPFGNQPQHF
CDR3 DNA: TGCGCCAGCAGTGAGTCCCTCCCCTTTGGCAATCAGCCCCAGCATTTT

V gene: TRBV2
D gene: .
J gene: TRBJ2-2
clone size: .
CDR3 protein: CASSEGVRTGELFF
CDR3 DNA: TGTGCCAGCAGTGAAGGGGTTCGAACCGGGGAGCTGTTTTTT

V gene: TRBV5-1
D gene: TRBD1
J gene: TRBJ2-5
clone size: .
CDR3 protein: CASSEGQGETQYF
CDR3 DNA: TGCGCCAGCAGCGAAGGACAGGGGGAGACCCAGTACTTC

V gene: TRBV5-5
D gene: .
J gene: TRBJ2-7
clone size: .
CDR3 protein: CASSLIGYEQYF
CDR3 DNA: TGTGCCAGCAGCTTGATCGGGTACGAGCAGTACTTC

V gene: TRBV5-1
D gene: .
J gene: TRBJ2-6
clone size: .
CDR3 protein: CASSFTLDRPQLSGANVLTF
CDR3 DNA: TGCGCCAGCAGCTTCACCCTAGACAGGCCCCAGTTATCTGGGGCCAACGTCCTGACTTTC

V gene: TRBV19
D gene: .
J gene: TRBJ1-3
clone size: few
CDR3 protein: CATFEQARSGNTIYF
CDR3 DNA: TGTGCCACGTTTGAACAGGCCCGCTCTGGAAACACCATATATTTT

V gene: TRBV6-9
D gene: TRBD1
J gene: TRBJ1-2
clone size: .
CDR3 protein: CASRRQKADRVVYGYTF
CDR3 DNA: TGTGCCAGCAGACGACAAAAGGCGGACAGGGTGGTCTATGGCTACACCTTC

V gene: TRBV7-6
D gene: .
J gene: TRBJ2-6
clone size: once
CDR3 protein: CASSPAAGANVLTF
CDR3 DNA: TGTGCCAGCAGCCCGGCCGCCGGGGCCAACGTCCTGACTTTC

V gene: TRBV6-6
D gene: .
J gene: TRBJ2-2
clone size: .
CDR3 protein: CASKKGSGLPTGELFF
CDR3 DNA: TGTGCCAGCAAAAAAGGTTCCGGACTTCCGACCGGGGAGCTGTTTTTT

V gene: TRBV11-3
D gene: .
J gene: TRBJ2-7
clone size: .
CDR3 protein: CASSLYNGYEQYF
CDR3 DNA: TGTGCCAGCAGCCTCTACAACGGTTACGAGCAGTACTTC

V gene: TRBV27
D gene: TRBD2
J gene: TRBJ2-1
clone size: .
CDR3 protein: CASSPLSLADYNEQFF
CDR3 DNA: TGTGCCAGCAGCCCCCTTTCACTAGCGGACTACAATGAGCAGTTCTTC

V gene: TRBV6-5
D gene: .
J gene: TRBJ1-6
clone size: .
CDR3 protein: CASNTGLNSPLHF
CDR3 DNA: TGTGCCAGTAACACAGGGTTGAATTCACCCCTCCACTTT

V gene: TRBV28
D gene: .
J gene: TRBJ2-7
clone size: .
CDR3 protein: CASRDRSFYEQYF
CDR3 DNA: TGTGCCAGCAGAGACAGGTCCTTCTACGAGCAGTACTTC

V gene: TRBV15
D gene: .
J gene: TRBJ2-7
clone size: once
CDR3 protein: CATSSPQGLSTFYEQYF
CDR3 DNA: TGTGCCACCAGCAGCCCGCAGGGCCTATCAACCTTTTACGAGCAGTACTTC

V gene: TRBV19
D gene: TRBD1
J gene: TRBJ1-1
clone size: .
CDR3 protein: CASSKAPGQGAIRTEAFF
CDR3 DNA: TGTGCCAGTAGCAAAGCTCCGGGACAGGGGGCGATCCGGACTGAAGCTTTCTTT